This T cell receptor beta chain was captured in a study of human T cells and chemical hapten exposure. In the study overall: TCR yields per sample varied mostly from small pooled library volume differences. Study results and caveats: Counts of TCRs above 1 in 1000 frequency stayed unchanged with DPC sensitization.

This clonotype was found many times. Antigen: not known. Total RNA came from unfractionated whole blood. Unique molecular identifiers were affixed to discrete cDNA molecules within the library. Original methodology: Samples had a median of around 100,000 TCRs, ranging roughly 23,224 to 690,600. One entry per CDR3 protein, called by TCRdb with MiXCR from the 5' RACE reads. TCRdb, rather than the study authors, made the V and J calls. The repertoire holds 130,000 or so distinct CDR3 sequences, with roughly 4% as singletons. Germline CDR1 and CDR2: SGHTA and FQGNSA. The CDR3 runs to 15 residues. Losses at the gene ends were 5 bases for V and 4 bases for J; bases not matched to a gene: 8.

This rearrangement joins TRBV7-2 to TRBJ2-1, with TRBD2 identical over 7 bases. The clonotype originates from a female donor in good health. The CDR3 DNA is TGTGCCAGCAGCCCCCGCCCTAGCGGATACAATGAGCAGTTCTTC. It codes for CASSPRPSGYNEQFF.